Here is one TCR beta chain with its context. Its antigen is undetermined. PCR employed 60 Vbeta and 13 Jbeta primers. The protocol was immunoSEQ multiplex PCR, while the TCRdb copy is restricted to in-frame clones and leaves out a portion. The table lists 100,000 to 150,000 clones, about 70% of them singletons. This entry is derived from a study of cytomegalovirus exposure and HLA in healthy donors. Overall study results and limits: In a later analysis, across HLA loci, associated TCR counts were highest for DRB1, lowest for HLA-C.

The CDR3 is 17 residues long. CDR1 is MDHEN, CDR2 SYDVKM, per germline. Trimming left V 5 bases short and J 0 bases short, with 18 bases between. The sequenced sample consisted of PBMCs. This TCR came from a woman aged 40 to 49 in good health and CMV-seropositive. The chain carries TRBV28 and TRBJ2-3; D perhaps matches TRBD1 (6 bases). CDR3 bases: TGTGCCAGCAGTCCCATCACAGGGAGTCGGAGCACAGATACGCAGTATTTT. It encodes CASSPITGSRSTDTQYF.